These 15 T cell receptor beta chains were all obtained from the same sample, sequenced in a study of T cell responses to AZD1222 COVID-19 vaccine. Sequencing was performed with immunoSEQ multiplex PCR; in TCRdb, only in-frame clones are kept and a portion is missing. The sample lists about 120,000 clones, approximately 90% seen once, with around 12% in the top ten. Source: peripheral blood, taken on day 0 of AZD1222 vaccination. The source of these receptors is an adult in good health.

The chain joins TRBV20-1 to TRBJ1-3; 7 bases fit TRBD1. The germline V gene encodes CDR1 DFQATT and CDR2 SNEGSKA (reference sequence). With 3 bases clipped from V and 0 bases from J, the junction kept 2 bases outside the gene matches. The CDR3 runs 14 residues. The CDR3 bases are TGCAGTGCTAGTCGGGACAGCTCTGGAAACACCATATATTTT. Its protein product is CSASRDSSGNTIYF.

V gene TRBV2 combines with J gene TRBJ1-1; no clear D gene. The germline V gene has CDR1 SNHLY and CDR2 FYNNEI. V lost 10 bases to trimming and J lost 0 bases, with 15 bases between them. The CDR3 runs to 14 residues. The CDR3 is CATSSGSLNTEAFF. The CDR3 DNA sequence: TGTGCCACCTCCAGCGGGTCGTTGAACACTGAAGCTTTCTTT.

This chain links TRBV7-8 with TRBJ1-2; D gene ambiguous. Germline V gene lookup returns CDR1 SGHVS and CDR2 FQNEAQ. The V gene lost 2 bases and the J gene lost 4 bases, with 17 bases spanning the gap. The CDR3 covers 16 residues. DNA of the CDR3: TGTGCCAGCAGCTTAACCACTCCAGAGAGGGTCTATGGCTACACCTTC. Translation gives CASSLTTPERVYGYTF.

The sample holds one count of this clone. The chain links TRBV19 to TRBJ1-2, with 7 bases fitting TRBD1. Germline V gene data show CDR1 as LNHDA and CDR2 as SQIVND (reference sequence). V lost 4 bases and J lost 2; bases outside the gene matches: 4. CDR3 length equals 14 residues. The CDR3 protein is CASSTKTGNYGYTF. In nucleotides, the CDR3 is TGTGCCAGTAGTACGAAGACAGGGAACTATGGCTACACCTTC.

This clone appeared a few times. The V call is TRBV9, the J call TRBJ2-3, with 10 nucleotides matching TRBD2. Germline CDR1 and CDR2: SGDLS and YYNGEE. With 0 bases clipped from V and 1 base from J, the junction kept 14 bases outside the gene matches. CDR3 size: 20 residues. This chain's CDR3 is CASSVEVSGRPNKRTDTQYF. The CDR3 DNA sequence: TGTGCCAGCAGCGTAGAAGTTAGCGGGAGGCCCAACAAACGCACAGATACGCAGTATTTT. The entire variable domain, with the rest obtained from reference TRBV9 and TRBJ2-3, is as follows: DSGVTQTPKHLITATGQRVTLRCSPRSGDLSVYWYQQSLDQGLQFLIQYYNGEERAKGNILERFSAQQFPDLHSELNLSSLELGDSALYFCASSVEVSGRPNKRTDTQYFGPGTRLTVL.

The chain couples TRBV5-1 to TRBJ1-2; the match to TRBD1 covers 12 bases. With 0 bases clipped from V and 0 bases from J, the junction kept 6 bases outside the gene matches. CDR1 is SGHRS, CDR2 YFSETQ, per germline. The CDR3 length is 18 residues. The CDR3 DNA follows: TGCGCCAGCAGCTTGGGCCGGGACAGGGGGCCTCCTAACTATGGCTACACCTTC. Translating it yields CASSLGRDRGPPNYGYTF.

The CDR3 protein is CASSLGGISGNTIYF. The CDR3 DNA reads TGTGCCAGCAGCTTAGGTGGGATCTCTGGAAACACCATATATTTT. The rearrangement uses TRBV7-9 and TRBJ1-3; D call uncertain. Per germline, CDR1 SEHNR and CDR2 FQNEAQ (reference sequence). Trimming took 1 base from V and 0 from J, leaving 7 bases between them. The CDR3 length is 15 residues.

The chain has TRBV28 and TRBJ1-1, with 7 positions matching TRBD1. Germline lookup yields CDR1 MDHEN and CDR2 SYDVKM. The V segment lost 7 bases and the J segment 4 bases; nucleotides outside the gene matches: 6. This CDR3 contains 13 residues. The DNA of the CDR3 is TGTGCCAGCATTCCACAGGGGAGCACTGAAGCTTTCTTT. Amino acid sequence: CASIPQGSTEAFF.

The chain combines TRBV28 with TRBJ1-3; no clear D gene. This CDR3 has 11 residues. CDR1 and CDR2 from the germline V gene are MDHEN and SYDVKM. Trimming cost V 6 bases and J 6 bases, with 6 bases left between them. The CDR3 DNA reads TGTGCCAGCAGCCGCGTAAACACCATATATTTT. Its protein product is CASSRVNTIYF. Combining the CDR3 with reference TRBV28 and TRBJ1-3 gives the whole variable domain DVKVTQSSRYLVKRTGEKVFLECVQDMDHENMFWYRQDPGLGLRLIYFSYDVKMKEKGDIPEGYSVSREKKERFSLILESASTNQTSMYLCASSRVNTIYFGEGSWLTVV.

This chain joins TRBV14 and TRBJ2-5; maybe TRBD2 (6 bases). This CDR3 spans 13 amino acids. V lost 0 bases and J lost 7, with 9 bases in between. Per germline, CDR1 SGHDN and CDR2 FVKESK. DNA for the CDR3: TGTGCCAGCAGCCAAGATTGGAGGGGGACCCAGTACTTC. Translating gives CASSQDWRGTQYF.

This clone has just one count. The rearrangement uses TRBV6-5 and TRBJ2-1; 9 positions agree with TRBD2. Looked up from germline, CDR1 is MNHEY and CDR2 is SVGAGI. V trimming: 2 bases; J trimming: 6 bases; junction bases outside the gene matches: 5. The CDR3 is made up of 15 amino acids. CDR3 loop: CASSYRREGSNEQFF. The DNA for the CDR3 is TGTGCCAGCAGTTACAGGCGGGAGGGCTCCAATGAGCAGTTCTTC.

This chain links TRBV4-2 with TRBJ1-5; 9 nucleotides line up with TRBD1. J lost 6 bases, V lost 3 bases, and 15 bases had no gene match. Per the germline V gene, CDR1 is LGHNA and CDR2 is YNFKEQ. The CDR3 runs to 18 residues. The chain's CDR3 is CASSHELSGTGKGQPQHF. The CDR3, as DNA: TGTGCCAGCAGCCACGAATTATCCGGGACAGGGAAGGGTCAGCCCCAGCATTTT.

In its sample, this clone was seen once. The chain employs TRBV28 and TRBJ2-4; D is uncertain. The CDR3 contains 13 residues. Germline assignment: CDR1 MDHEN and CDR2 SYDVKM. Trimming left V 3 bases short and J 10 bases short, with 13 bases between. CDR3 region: CASSFEPSSIQYF. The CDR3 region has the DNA TGTGCCAGCAGTTTTGAGCCATCCTCAATTCAGTACTTC.

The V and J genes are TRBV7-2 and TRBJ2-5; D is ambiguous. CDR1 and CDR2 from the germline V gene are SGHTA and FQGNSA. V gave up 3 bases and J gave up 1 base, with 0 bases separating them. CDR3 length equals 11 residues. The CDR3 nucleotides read TGTGCCAGCAGCTTCCAAGAGACCCAGTACTTC. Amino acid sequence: CASSFQETQYF.

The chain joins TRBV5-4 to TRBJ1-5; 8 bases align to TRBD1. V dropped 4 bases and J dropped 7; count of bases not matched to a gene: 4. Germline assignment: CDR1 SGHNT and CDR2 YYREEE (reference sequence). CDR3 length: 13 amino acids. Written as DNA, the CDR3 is TGTGCCAGCAGCCCAGGGGGCGGACAGCCCCAGCATTTT. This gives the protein CASSPGGGQPQHF. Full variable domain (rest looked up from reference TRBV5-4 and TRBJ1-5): ETGVTQSPTHLIKTRGQQVTLRCSSQSGHNTVSWYQQALGQGPQFIFQYYREEENGRGNFPPRFSGLQFPNYSSELNVNALELDDSALYLCASSPGGGQPQHFGDGTRLSIL.